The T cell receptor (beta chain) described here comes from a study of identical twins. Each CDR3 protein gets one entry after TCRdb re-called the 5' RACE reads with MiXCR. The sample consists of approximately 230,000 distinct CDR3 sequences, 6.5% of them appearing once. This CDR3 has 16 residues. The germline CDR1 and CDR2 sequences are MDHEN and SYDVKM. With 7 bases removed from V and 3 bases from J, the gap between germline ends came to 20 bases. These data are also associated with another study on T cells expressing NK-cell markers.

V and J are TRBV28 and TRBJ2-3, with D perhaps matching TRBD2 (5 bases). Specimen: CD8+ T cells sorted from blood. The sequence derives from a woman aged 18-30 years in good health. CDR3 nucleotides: TGTGCCAGCACCAACGAGGCGGGCTGGACGACAGATACGCAGTATTTT. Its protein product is CASTNEAGWTTDTQYF.